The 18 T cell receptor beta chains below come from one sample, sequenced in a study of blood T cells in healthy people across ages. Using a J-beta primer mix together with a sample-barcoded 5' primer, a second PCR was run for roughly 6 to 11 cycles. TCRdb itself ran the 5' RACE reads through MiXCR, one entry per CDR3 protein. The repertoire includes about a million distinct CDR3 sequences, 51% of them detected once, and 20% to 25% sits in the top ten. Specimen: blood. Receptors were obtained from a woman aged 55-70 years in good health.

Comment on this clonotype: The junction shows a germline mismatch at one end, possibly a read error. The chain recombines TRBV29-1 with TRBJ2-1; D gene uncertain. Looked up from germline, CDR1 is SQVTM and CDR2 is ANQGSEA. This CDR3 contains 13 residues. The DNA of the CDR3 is TGCAGCGTTGAAGGACCCTCCCACAATGAGCAGTTCTTC. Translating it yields CSVEGPSHNEQFF.

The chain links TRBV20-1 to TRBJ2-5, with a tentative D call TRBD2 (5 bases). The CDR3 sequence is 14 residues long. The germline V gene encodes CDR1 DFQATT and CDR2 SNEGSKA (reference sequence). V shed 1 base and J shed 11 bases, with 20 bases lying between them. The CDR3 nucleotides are TGCAGTGCTAGAGTTTCGGCCTCCCAGTGGGAGCAGTACTTC. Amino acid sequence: CSARVSASQWEQYF.

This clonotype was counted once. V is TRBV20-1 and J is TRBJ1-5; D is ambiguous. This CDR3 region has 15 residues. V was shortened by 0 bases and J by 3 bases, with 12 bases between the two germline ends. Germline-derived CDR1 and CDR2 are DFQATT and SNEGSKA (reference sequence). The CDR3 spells CSARDPDGFNQPQHF. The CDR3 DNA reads TGCAGTGCTAGAGACCCGGACGGATTCAATCAGCCCCAGCATTTT.

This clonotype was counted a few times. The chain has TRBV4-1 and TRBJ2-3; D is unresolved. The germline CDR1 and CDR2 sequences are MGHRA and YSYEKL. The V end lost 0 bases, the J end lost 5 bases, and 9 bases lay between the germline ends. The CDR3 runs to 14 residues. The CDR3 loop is CASSQDPWGDTQYF. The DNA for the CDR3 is TGCGCCAGCAGCCAAGACCCCTGGGGAGATACGCAGTATTTT.

CDR3 in amino acids: CASSPVQGDYGYTF. The DNA of the CDR3 is TGTGCCAGCTCACCGGTTCAGGGGGACTATGGCTACACCTTC. The chain employs TRBV18 and TRBJ1-2; 7 bases are a match to TRBD1. Trimming at V came to 3 bases and at J to 3 bases, leaving 4 bases not matched to a gene. The germline V gene encodes CDR1 KGHSH and CDR2 LQKENI. CDR3 length: 14 amino acids.

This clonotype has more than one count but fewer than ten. The CDR3 DNA sequence: TGCGCCAGCAGCTTGTCGGGGGCAGGGGTATCCTACGAGCAGTACTTC. Translation: CASSLSGAGVSYEQYF. V gene TRBV5-1 combines with J gene TRBJ2-7; either TRBD1 or TRBD2 may fit D (6 bases each). Trimming took off 1 base at V and 1 base at J, with 15 bases between the two ends. Germline values: CDR1 SGHRS, CDR2 YFSETQ. The CDR3 loop spans 16 amino acids.

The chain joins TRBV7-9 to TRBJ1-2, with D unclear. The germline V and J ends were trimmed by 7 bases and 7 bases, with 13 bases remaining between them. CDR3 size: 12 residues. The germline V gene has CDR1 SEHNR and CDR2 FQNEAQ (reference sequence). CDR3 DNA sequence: TGTGCCAGCACGCGAGAGGCGGTTGGCTACACCTTC. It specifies CASTREAVGYTF. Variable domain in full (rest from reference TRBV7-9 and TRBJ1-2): DTGVSQNPRHKITKRGQNVTFRCDPISEHNRLYWYRQTLGQGPEFLTYFQNEAQLEKSRLLSDRFSAERPKGSFSTLEIQRTEQGDSAMYLCASTREAVGYTFGSGTRLTVV.

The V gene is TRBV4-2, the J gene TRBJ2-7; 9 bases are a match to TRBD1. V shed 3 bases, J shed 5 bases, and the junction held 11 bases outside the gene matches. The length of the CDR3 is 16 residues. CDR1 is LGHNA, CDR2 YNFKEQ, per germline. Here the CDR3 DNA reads TGTGCCAGCAGCCAGGGGACAGGGCCACTCCTGCACGAGCAGTACTTC. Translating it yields CASSQGTGPLLHEQYF.

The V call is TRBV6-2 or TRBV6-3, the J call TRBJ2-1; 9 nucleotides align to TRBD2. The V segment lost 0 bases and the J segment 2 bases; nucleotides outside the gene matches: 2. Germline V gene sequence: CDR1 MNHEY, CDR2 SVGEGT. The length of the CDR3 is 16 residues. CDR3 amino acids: CASSYSTSGPYNEQFF. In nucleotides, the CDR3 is TGTGCCAGCAGTTACTCTACTAGCGGGCCCTACAATGAGCAGTTCTTC.

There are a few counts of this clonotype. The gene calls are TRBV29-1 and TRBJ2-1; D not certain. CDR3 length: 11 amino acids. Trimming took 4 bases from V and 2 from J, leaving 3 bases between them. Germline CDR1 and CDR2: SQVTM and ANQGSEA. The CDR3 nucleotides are TGCAGCGTTGGGACCTACAATGAGCAGTTCTTC. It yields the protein CSVGTYNEQFF.

CDR3 in DNA: TGCAGTGCTAGACAACCGGGACAGGGGGGTGGCTACACCTTC. Translated: CSARQPGQGGGYTF. The rearrangement uses TRBV20-1 and TRBJ1-2; 11 nucleotides line up with TRBD1. V was clipped by 2 bases and J by 7 bases; unmatched bases: 6. The germline V gene has CDR1 DFQATT and CDR2 SNEGSKA (reference sequence). CDR3 size: 14 residues.

The CDR3 nucleotides are TGTGCCAGCAGTCAACCTCAGGGTAATGAGCAGTTCTTC. Amino acid sequence: CASSQPQGNEQFF. This rearrangement joins TRBV28 to TRBJ2-1, with D possibly matching TRBD1 (5 bases). The CDR3 extends over 13 amino acids. The germline V gene encodes CDR1 MDHEN and CDR2 SYDVKM. The V and J ends lost 5 bases and 7 bases respectively, with 12 bases between them. Variable domain in full (rest from reference TRBV28 and TRBJ2-1): DVKVTQSSRYLVKRTGEKVFLECVQDMDHENMFWYRQDPGLGLRLIYFSYDVKMKEKGDIPEGYSVSREKKERFSLILESASTNQTSMYLCASSQPQGNEQFFGPGTRLTVL.

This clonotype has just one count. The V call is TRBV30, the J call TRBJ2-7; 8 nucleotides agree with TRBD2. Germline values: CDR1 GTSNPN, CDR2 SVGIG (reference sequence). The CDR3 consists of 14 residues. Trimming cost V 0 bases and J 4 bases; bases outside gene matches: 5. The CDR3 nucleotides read TGTGCCTGGAGTGTCGGAGCGGGGGCATACGAGCAGTACTTC. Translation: CAWSVGAGAYEQYF.

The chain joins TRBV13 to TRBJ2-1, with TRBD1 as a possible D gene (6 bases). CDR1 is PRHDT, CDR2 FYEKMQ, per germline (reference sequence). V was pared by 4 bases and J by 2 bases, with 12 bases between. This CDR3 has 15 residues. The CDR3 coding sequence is TGTGCCAGCAGCTCCGGACAGTCGCCCTACAATGAGCAGTTCTTC. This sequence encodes CASSSGQSPYNEQFF.

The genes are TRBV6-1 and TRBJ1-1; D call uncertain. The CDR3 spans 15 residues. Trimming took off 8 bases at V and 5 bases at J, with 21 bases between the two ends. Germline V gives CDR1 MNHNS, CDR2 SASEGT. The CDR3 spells CASWSSARPGTEAFF. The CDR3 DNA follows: TGTGCCAGCTGGAGTTCGGCCCGGCCGGGGACTGAAGCTTTCTTT.

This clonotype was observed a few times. The CDR3 protein is CASSFGESPLHF. The CDR3 DNA sequence: TGTGCCAGCAGCTTCGGGGAATCACCCCTCCACTTT. The chain carries TRBV7-9 and TRBJ1-6; D is ambiguous. The germline V gene has CDR1 SEHNR and CDR2 FQNEAQ (reference sequence). The V and J ends lost 3 bases and 10 bases respectively, with 7 bases between them. The CDR3 has 12 residues.

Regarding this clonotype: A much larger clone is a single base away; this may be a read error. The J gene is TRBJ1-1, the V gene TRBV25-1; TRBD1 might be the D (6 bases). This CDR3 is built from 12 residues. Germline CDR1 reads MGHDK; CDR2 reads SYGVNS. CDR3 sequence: CAGRRGDTEAFF. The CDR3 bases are TGTGCCGGCAGGAGGGGGGACACTGAAGCTTTCTTT.

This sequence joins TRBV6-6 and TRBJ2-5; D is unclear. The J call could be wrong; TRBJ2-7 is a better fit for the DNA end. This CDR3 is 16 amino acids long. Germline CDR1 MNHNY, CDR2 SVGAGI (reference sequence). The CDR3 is CASSYVMGSPPYEQYF. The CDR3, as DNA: TGTGCCAGCAGTTACGTTATGGGCAGCCCACCCTACGAGCAGTACTTC.